This T cell receptor beta chain derives from a study of cytomegalovirus exposure and HLA in healthy donors. TCRdb's copy holds only in-frame clones and misses some; the assay was immunoSEQ multiplex PCR. In the table there are some 87,000 clones, 95% to 97% of which are singletons. Sequenced sample: PBMCs. The clonotype originates from a young woman in good health and CMV-seronegative.

In nucleotides, the CDR3 is TGCGCCAGCAGCCAACACGCGGGAGGACCCTACGAGCAGTACTTC. Encoded protein: CASSQHAGGPYEQYF. This chain joins TRBV4-1 and TRBJ2-7, with 8 positions matching TRBD2. Germline V CDR1 and CDR2: MGHRA, YSYEKL. This CDR3 region has 15 residues. The J segment lost 2 bases and the V segment lost 2 bases, leaving 5 bases of the junction unmatched.